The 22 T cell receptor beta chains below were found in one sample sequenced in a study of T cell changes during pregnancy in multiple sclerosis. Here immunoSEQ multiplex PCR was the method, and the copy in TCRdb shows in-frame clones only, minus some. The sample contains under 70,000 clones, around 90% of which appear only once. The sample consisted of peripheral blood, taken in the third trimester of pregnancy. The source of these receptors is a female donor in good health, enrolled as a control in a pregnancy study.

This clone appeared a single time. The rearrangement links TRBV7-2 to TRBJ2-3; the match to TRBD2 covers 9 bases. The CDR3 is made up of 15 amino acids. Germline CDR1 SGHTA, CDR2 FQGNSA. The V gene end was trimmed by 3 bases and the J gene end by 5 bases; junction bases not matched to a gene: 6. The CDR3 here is CASSFGGGAEDTQYF. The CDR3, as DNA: TGTGCCAGCAGCTTTGGCGGGGGGGCGGAAGATACGCAGTATTTT.

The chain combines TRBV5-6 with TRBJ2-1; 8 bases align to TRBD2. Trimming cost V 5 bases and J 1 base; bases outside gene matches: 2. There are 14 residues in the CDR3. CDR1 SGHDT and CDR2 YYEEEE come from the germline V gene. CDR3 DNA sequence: TGTGCCAGCAGGGGACTAGGGTCCTACAATGAGCAGTTCTTC. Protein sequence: CASRGLGSYNEQFF.

CDR3 residues: CASSSSGTALLSNQPQHF. CDR3 in DNA: TGTGCCAGTAGTAGCTCCGGGACAGCCTTACTTAGCAATCAGCCCCAGCATTTT. The chain carries TRBV19 and TRBJ1-5, with TRBD1 matching 7 bases. After removal of 4 bases from V and 0 bases from J, the junction contained 12 bases not matched to a gene. CDR1 and CDR2 (germline): LNHDA, SQIVND (reference sequence). This CDR3 region has 18 residues.

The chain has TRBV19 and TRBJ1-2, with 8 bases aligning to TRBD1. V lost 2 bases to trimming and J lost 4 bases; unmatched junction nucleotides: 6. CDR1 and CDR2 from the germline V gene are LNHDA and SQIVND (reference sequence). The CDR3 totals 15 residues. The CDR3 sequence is CASSIRTGSPYGYTF. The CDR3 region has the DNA TGTGCCAGTAGTATACGGACAGGGTCCCCCTATGGCTACACCTTC.

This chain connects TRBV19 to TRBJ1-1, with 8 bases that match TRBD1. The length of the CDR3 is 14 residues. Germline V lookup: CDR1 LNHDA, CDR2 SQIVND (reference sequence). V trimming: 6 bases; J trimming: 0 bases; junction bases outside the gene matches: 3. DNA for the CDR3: TGTGCCAGTAGATCCAGGGGGCTGAACACTGAAGCTTTCTTT. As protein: CASRSRGLNTEAFF.

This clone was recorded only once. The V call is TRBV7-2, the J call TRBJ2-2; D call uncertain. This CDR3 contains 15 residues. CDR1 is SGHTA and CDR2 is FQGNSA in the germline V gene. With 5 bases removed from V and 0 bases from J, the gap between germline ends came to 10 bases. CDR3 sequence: CASSPPTPNTGELFF. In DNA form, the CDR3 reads TGTGCCAGCAGCCCCCCGACACCGAACACCGGGGAGCTGTTTTTT. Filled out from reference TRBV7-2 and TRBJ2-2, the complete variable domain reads GAGVSQSPSNKVTEKGKDVELRCDPISGHTALYWYRQSLGQGLEFLIYFQGNSAPDKSGLPSDRFSAERTGGSVSTLTIQRTQQEDSAVYLCASSPPTPNTGELFFGEGSRLTVL.

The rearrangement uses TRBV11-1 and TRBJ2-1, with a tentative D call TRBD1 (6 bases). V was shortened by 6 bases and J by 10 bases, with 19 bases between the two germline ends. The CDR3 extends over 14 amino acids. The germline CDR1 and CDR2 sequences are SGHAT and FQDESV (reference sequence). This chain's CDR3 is CASRQLGGYVEQFF. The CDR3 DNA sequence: TGTGCCAGCAGACAACTAGGGGGTTACGTGGAGCAGTTCTTC.

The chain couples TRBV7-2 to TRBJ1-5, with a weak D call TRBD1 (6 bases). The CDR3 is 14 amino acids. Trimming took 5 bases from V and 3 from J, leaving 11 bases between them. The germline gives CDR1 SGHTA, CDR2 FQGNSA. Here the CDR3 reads CASSQGQINQPQHF. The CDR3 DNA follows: TGTGCCAGCAGCCAAGGACAGATCAATCAGCCCCAGCATTTT. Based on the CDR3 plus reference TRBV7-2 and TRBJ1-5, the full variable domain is GAGVSQSPSNKVTEKGKDVELRCDPISGHTALYWYRQSLGQGLEFLIYFQGNSAPDKSGLPSDRFSAERTGGSVSTLTIQRTQQEDSAVYLCASSQGQINQPQHFGDGTRLSIL.

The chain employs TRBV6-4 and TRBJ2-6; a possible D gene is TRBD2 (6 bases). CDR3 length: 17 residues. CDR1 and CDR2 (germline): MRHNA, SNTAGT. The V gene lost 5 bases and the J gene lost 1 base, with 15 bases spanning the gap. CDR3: CASSPASAGSGANVLTF. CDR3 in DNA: TGTGCCAGCAGTCCGGCTAGCGCTGGGTCTGGGGCCAACGTCCTGACTTTC.

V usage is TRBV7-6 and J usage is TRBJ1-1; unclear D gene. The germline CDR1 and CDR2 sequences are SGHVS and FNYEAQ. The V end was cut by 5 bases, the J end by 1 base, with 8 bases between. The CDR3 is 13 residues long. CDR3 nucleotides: TGTGCCAGCAGCGAGGGTCAGAACACTGAAGCTTTCTTT. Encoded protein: CASSEGQNTEAFF.

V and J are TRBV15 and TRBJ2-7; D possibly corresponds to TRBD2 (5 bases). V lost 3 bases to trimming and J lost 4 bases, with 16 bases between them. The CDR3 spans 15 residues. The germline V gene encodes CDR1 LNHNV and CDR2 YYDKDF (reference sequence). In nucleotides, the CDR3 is TGTGCCACCAGCAGGGTAGCGTCGCTTTTATACGAGCAGTACTTC. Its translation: CATSRVASLLYEQYF.

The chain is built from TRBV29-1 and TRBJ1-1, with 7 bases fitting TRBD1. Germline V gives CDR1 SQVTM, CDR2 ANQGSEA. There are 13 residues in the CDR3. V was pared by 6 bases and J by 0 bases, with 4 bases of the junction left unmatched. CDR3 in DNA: TGCAGCGTGAAGGGACAGATGAACACTGAAGCTTTCTTT. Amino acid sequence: CSVKGQMNTEAFF.

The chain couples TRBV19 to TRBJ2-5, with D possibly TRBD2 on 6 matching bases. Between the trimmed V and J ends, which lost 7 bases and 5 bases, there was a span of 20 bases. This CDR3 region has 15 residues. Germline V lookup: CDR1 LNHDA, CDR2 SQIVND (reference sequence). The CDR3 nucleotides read TGTGCCAGTAAGAGCACCGGGGGTCTCAGGGAGACCCAGTACTTC. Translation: CASKSTGGLRETQYF.

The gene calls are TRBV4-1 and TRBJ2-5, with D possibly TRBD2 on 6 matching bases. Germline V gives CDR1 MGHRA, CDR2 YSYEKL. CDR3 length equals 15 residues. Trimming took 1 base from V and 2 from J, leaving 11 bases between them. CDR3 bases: TGCGCCAGCAGCCAAGCCGGGACTCGACAAGAGACCCAGTACTTC. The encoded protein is CASSQAGTRQETQYF.

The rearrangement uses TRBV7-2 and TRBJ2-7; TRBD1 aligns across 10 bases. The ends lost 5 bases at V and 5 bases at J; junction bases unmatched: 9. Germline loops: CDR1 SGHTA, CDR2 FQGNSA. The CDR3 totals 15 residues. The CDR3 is CASSRGDRGPNEQYF. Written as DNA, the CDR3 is TGTGCCAGCAGCCGCGGGGACAGGGGCCCCAACGAGCAGTACTTC. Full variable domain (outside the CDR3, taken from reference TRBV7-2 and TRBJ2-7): GAGVSQSPSNKVTEKGKDVELRCDPISGHTALYWYRQSLGQGLEFLIYFQGNSAPDKSGLPSDRFSAERTGGSVSTLTIQRTQQEDSAVYLCASSRGDRGPNEQYFGPGTRLTVT.

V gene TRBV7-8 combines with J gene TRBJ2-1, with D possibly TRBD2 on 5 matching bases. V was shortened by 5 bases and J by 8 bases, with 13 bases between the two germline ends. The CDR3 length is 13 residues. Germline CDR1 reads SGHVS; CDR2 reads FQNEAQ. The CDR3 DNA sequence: TGTGCCAGCAGCACAGATGCGGGCGATGAGCAGTTCTTC. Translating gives CASSTDAGDEQFF.

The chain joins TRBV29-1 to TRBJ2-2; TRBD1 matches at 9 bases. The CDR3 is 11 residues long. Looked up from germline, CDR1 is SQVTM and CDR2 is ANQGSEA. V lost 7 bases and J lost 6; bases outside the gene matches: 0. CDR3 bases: TGCAGCGGACAGGGGGCCGGGGAGCTGTTTTTT. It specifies CSGQGAGELFF.

The CDR3 protein is CASSAGQQETQYF. DNA of the CDR3: TGTGCCAGCAGTGCCGGACAGCAAGAGACCCAGTACTTC. This chain links TRBV6-5 with TRBJ2-5; weak D call: TRBD1 (6 bases). With 5 bases removed from V and 2 bases from J, the gap between germline ends came to 9 bases. The CDR3 contains 13 residues. Germline V gene lookup returns CDR1 MNHEY and CDR2 SVGAGI.

The CDR3 region has the DNA TGTGCCAGCAGTCTCTTGACTAGCGGGTACACAGATACGCAGTATTTT. Translated, it gives CASSLLTSGYTDTQYF. The rearrangement joins TRBV27 to TRBJ2-3; 10 nucleotides agree with TRBD2. After removal of 5 bases from V and 2 bases from J, the junction contained 7 bases not matched to a gene. The CDR3 is 16 amino acids. Germline V gene lookup returns CDR1 MNHEY and CDR2 SMNVEV (reference sequence).

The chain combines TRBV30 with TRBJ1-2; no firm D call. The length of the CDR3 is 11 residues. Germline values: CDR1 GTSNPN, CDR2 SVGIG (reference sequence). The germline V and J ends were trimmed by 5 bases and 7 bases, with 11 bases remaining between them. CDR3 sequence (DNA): TGTGCCTGGTCGGCGGGTTCTGGCTACACCTTC. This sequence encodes CAWSAGSGYTF.

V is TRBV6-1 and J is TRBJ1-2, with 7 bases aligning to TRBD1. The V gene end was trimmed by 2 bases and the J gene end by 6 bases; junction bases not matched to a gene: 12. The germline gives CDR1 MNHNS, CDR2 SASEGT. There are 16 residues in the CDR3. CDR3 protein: CASSETRQGVGDGYTF. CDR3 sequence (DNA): TGTGCCAGCAGTGAAACACGACAGGGAGTCGGAGATGGCTACACCTTC.

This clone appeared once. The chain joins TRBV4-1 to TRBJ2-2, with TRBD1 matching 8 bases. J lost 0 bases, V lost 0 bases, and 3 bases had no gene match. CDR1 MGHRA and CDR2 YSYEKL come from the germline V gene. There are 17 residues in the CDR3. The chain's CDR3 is CASSQEGQGPNTGELFF. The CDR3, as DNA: TGCGCCAGCAGCCAAGAAGGACAGGGTCCGAACACCGGGGAGCTGTTTTTT.